The 25 T cell receptor beta chains listed next were all sequenced from one sample in a study of blood T cell repertoires in COVID-19. This table comes from immunoSEQ multiplex PCR, and its TCRdb copy is limited to in-frame clones, with some not included. The sample contains approximately 180,000 clones, roughly 87% of which appear only once. Sequencing was performed on peripheral blood. The receptor source for this set is a man aged 60 to 69 with active or convalescent COVID-19.

The chain has TRBV24-1 and TRBJ1-2, with TRBD1 identical over 7 bases. CDR1 and CDR2 (germline): KGHDR, SFDVKD. V shed 9 bases and J 2 bases; nucleotides not matched to a gene: 5. The CDR3 extends over 13 amino acids. The CDR3 DNA reads as TGTGCCACCGCAGGGGACAGCAACTATGGCTACACCTTC. Its protein product is CATAGDSNYGYTF.

CDR3 in DNA: TGCGCCAGCTCCCCAAGGCTTAGGGGGGGGGCCTACGAGCAGTACTTC. Translation gives CASSPRLRGGAYEQYF. V is TRBV4-1 and J is TRBJ2-7; TRBD2 might be the D (7 bases). The V end was cut by 8 bases, the J end by 2 bases, with 22 bases between. Germline CDR1 and CDR2: MGHRA and YSYEKL. The CDR3 covers 16 residues.

CDR3 residues: CASSRLGGGESYEQYF. The CDR3 DNA follows: TGTGCCAGCAGCCGTCTCGGAGGGGGCGAGTCCTACGAGCAGTACTTC. The rearrangement joins TRBV7-9 to TRBJ2-7; D is possibly TRBD1 (7 bases). CDR1 is SEHNR, CDR2 FQNEAQ, per germline (reference sequence). The CDR3 spans 16 residues. Deletions cut 5 bases from V and 1 base from J, with 18 bases between.

The rearrangement joins TRBV9 to TRBJ1-2; D is perhaps TRBD1 (6 bases). Germline loops: CDR1 SGDLS, CDR2 YYNGEE. V was trimmed by 0 bases and J by 7 bases, leaving 13 bases between them. The CDR3 covers 14 residues. The CDR3 DNA reads TGTGCCAGCAGCGTAGTCCCAGGGGAAGGTGGCTACACCTTC. Amino acid sequence: CASSVVPGEGGYTF.

The gene calls are TRBV3-1 (or the pseudogene TRBV3-2) and TRBJ1-1, with 9 bases lining up with TRBD1. From germline, CDR1 is LGHDT and CDR2 YNNKEL (reference sequence). With 5 bases clipped from V and 7 bases from J, the junction kept 8 bases outside the gene matches. This CDR3 has 14 residues. CDR3 amino acids: CASSFRDRDGEAFF. CDR3 DNA sequence: TGTGCCAGCAGCTTCCGGGACAGGGACGGTGAAGCTTTCTTT.

The chain recombines TRBV19 with TRBJ2-3; 7 bases are a match to TRBD2. Germline loops: CDR1 LNHDA, CDR2 SQIVND (reference sequence). The CDR3 covers 15 residues. The V gene end was trimmed by 1 base and the J gene end by 3 bases; junction bases not matched to a gene: 4. The CDR3 here is CASSIGGGGTDTQYF. Written as DNA, the CDR3 is TGTGCCAGTAGTATAGGGGGCGGGGGAACAGATACGCAGTATTTT.

V usage is TRBV5-1 and J usage is TRBJ2-5; 11 bases are shared with TRBD1. V lost 2 bases, J lost 2 bases, and 5 bases stayed unmatched. This CDR3 comprises 16 residues. Germline V gives CDR1 SGHRS, CDR2 YFSETQ. DNA of the CDR3: TGCGCCAGCAGCTTACCGGGACAGGGGGGTCAAGAGACCCAGTACTTC. It yields the protein CASSLPGQGGQETQYF.

A note on this clone: This sample includes further DNA sequences coding for the same CDR3. The gene calls are TRBV29-1 and TRBJ1-4, with TRBD1 matching over 7 bases. Germline-derived CDR1 and CDR2 are SQVTM and ANQGSEA. Unmatched junction bases numbered 3, after V lost 5 bases and J lost 3 bases. This CDR3 region has 13 residues. The CDR3 is CSVQQGSNEKLFF. CDR3 bases: TGCAGCGTTCAACAGGGGTCTAATGAAAAACTGTTTTTT.

This rearrangement joins TRBV6-6 to TRBJ1-2; maybe TRBD1 (5 bases). The V end lost 0 bases, the J end lost 8 bases, and 16 bases lay between the germline ends. CDR1 is MNHNY, CDR2 SVGAGI, per germline (reference sequence). The CDR3 spans 15 residues. This CDR3 reads CASSYSDSNRWGYTF. The CDR3 DNA reads TGTGCCAGCAGTTACTCTGACAGTAACAGATGGGGCTACACCTTC.

This clone was seen only once. The J gene is TRBJ2-7, the V gene TRBV30; 7 bases align to TRBD1. Trimming removed 3 bases from V and 3 bases from J; junction bases left unmatched: 5. The CDR3 is 13 amino acids. CDR1 is GTSNPN, CDR2 SVGIG, per germline (reference sequence). CDR3 DNA: TGTGCCTGGAGAAGGGGGCGCAGCTACGAGCAGTACTTC. Translation gives CAWRRGRSYEQYF.

The rearrangement links TRBV3-1 (or the pseudogene TRBV3-2) to TRBJ2-1; 12 positions match TRBD2. CDR1 is LGHDT and CDR2 is YNNKEL in the germline V gene (reference sequence). This CDR3 is 13 amino acids long. The junction had 6 bases not matched to a gene; V was cut back by 10 bases and J by 8 bases. The CDR3 reads CATGLAGRDEQFF. The CDR3 nucleotides read TGTGCCACCGGACTAGCGGGGCGCGATGAGCAGTTCTTC.

The chain combines TRBV5-5 with TRBJ1-3; no clear D gene. CDR3 length: 15 amino acids. Germline CDR1 SGHKS, CDR2 YYEKEE (reference sequence). Trimming stripped 1 base from V and 0 bases from J, with 8 bases between. The CDR3 region is CASSLYADSGNTIYF. The CDR3 region has the DNA TGTGCCAGCAGCTTGTACGCAGACTCTGGAAACACCATATATTTT.

The V call is TRBV21-1, the J call TRBJ1-2. TRBV21-1 is deemed a pseudogene. The CDR3 contains 13 residues. Here the CDR3 reads CASSREEGYGYTF. The CDR3 DNA is TGTGCCAGCAGCAGGGAGGAGGGCTATGGCTACACCTTC.

This chain uses TRBV10-3 with TRBJ1-2, with 9 nucleotides matching TRBD1. V lost 7 bases to trimming and J lost 2 bases; unmatched junction nucleotides: 5. Germline loops: CDR1 ENHRY, CDR2 SYGVKD. There are 14 residues in the CDR3. CDR3 nucleotide sequence: TGTGCCATCACCATAGGACAGGGGAACTATGGCTACACCTTC. It codes for CAITIGQGNYGYTF.

This clone has just one count. The V and J genes are TRBV5-1 and TRBJ2-3; 7 nucleotides agree with TRBD2. CDR1 is SGHRS and CDR2 is YFSETQ in the germline V gene. The CDR3 is 15 amino acids. Trimming removed 4 bases from V and 0 bases from J; junction bases left unmatched: 5. The CDR3 DNA reads TGCGCCAGCAGCATTATTAGCGGGAGCACAGATACGCAGTATTTT. Protein sequence: CASSIISGSTDTQYF.

The V gene is TRBV5-3, the J gene TRBJ2-1; the D gene is possibly TRBD1 (5 bases). TRBV5-3 is filed as an ORF, its function uncertain. This CDR3 contains 14 residues. The V end lost 6 bases, the J end lost 6 bases, and 16 bases lay between the germline ends. The CDR3 nucleotides read TGTGCCAGAAACAGGCGGCCTTGTGGCAATGAGCAGTTCTTC. Amino acids: CARNRRPCGNEQFF.

Notes on this clone: Other DNA sequences in the sample encode the same CDR3. CDR3 in DNA: TGTGCCAGCAGCTCGCGGGACTACGAGCAGTACTTC. Residues: CASSSRDYEQYF. V is TRBV11-2 and J is TRBJ2-7; tentatively, D is TRBD2 (6 bases). V was clipped by 4 bases and J by 3 bases, with 7 bases between them. The CDR3 extends over 12 amino acids. Germline V gene lookup returns CDR1 SGHAT and CDR2 FQNNGV.

The chain has TRBV6-5 and TRBJ2-7; 9 bases are a match to TRBD1. Germline trimming cut 2 bases from V and 6 bases from J; bases unmatched to any gene: 8. Per the germline V gene, CDR1 is MNHEY and CDR2 is SVGAGI. The CDR3 covers 15 residues. The CDR3 nucleotides read TGTGCCAGCAGTTACGATCGCACAGGGGGCATCGAGCAGTACTTC. It encodes CASSYDRTGGIEQYF.

The chain carries TRBV6-6 and TRBJ1-5; TRBD1 might be the D (6 bases). The germline gives CDR1 MNHNY, CDR2 SVGAGI (reference sequence). V shed 6 bases and J shed 4 bases, with 19 bases lying between them. The CDR3 consists of 16 residues. The DNA for the CDR3 is TGTGCCAGCAGGGGAGCGGGGGCGAGGGGAAATCAGCCCCAGCATTTT. It encodes CASRGAGARGNQPQHF.

V and J are TRBV2 and TRBJ2-3, with TRBD2 matching over 10 bases. V dropped 8 bases and J dropped 6; count of bases not matched to a gene: 8. CDR1 is SNHLY and CDR2 is FYNNEI in the germline V gene. The CDR3 contains 14 residues. The CDR3 reads CASQLAGAGDTQYF. CDR3 coding DNA: TGTGCCAGCCAGCTAGCGGGGGCAGGGGATACGCAGTATTTT.

This clone was detected a few times. V and J are TRBV27 and TRBJ2-3, with TRBD2 matching over 12 bases. Germline CDR1 and CDR2: MNHEY and SMNVEV (reference sequence). The CDR3 has 15 amino acids. Trimming took 5 bases from V and 5 from J; bases not matched to a gene: 5. CDR3 loop: CASSLGLAGLDTQYF. The CDR3 coding sequence is TGTGCCAGCAGTCTAGGACTAGCGGGGCTAGATACGCAGTATTTT.

V is TRBV5-1 and J is TRBJ2-1; tentative D call: TRBD2 (7 bases). V lost 3 bases and J 1 base, leaving 23 bases between the germline ends. Germline V gene data show CDR1 as SGHRS and CDR2 as YFSETQ. The CDR3 runs 19 residues. CDR3 DNA sequence: TGCGCCAGCAGCTCCCCTTTTGCCGGGGGGCCGATATCCTACAATGAGCAGTTCTTC. Translating it yields CASSSPFAGGPISYNEQFF.

The CDR3: CAWSVRQGAYEQYF. In DNA form, the CDR3 reads TGTGCCTGGAGTGTACGTCAGGGGGCATACGAGCAGTACTTC. This chain connects TRBV30 to TRBJ2-7; 8 positions agree with TRBD1. J gave up 4 bases and V 0 bases, and 5 bases lay outside the gene matches. Germline V gives CDR1 GTSNPN, CDR2 SVGIG (reference sequence). This CDR3 is 14 amino acids long.

V is TRBV2 and J is TRBJ2-2, with D possibly being TRBD2 (5 bases). From germline, CDR1 is SNHLY and CDR2 FYNNEI. The CDR3 consists of 15 residues. V shed 3 bases and J shed 4 bases, with 12 bases lying between them. The CDR3, as DNA: TGTGCCAGCAGTGAGATCGAGCGGAGCACCGGGGAGCTGTTTTTT. It encodes CASSEIERSTGELFF.

This clone was picked up a small number of times. The chain carries TRBV12-3 or TRBV12-4 and TRBJ1-5, with 8 bases lining up with TRBD1. The CDR3 loop spans 13 amino acids. The trim removed 6 bases at V and 5 bases at J, leaving 3 bases unmatched. This chain's CDR3 is CASSMDRDQPQHF. The CDR3 nucleotides are TGTGCCAGCAGCATGGACAGGGATCAGCCCCAGCATTTT.